The clone carrying this T cell receptor beta chain was counted at least ten times. What it binds is not known. Researchers reported that TCR beta cDNA libraries carried unique molecular identifiers. Out of about 0.9 to 10 million T cells, some 500,000 cDNA molecules were generated. TCRdb re-called the PCR reads through MiXCR, storing one row per CDR3 protein. Of over 150,000 distinct CDR3 sequences listed, 35% to 40% were seen once; the top ten hold approximately 30%. This specimen comes from a study of post-analysis software for immune sequencing data. CDR3 length equals 14 residues. The V end lost 3 bases, the J end lost 1 base, and 11 bases lay between the germline ends. Germline V gives CDR1 DFQATT, CDR2 SNEGSKA (reference sequence). Study-wide results and limits: Controls showed lower frequencies than patients for several TRBV segments, and TRBV5-6, TRBV5-1 and TRBV20-1 were among these.

Sequencing used blood, obtained after autologous hematopoietic stem cell transplantation. The chain uses TRBV20-1 and TRBJ2-3; D uncertain. This sequence was found in a girl aged 5-17 years with multiple sclerosis. This CDR3 is CSASDRRGTDTQYF. The CDR3 DNA reads TGCAGTGCTAGCGACCGCCGGGGCACAGATACGCAGTATTTT.